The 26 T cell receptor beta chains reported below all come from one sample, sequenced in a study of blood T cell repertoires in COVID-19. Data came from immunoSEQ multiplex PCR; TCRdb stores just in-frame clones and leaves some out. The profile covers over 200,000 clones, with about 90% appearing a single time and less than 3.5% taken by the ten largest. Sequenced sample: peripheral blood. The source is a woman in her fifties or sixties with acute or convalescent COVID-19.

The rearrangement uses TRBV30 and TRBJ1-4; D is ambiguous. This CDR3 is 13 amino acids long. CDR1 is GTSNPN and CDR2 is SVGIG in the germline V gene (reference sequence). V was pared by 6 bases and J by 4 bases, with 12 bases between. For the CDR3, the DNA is TGTGCCTGCCAGAGCCAGCGTAATGAAAAACTGTTTTTT. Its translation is CACQSQRNEKLFF.

CDR3 region: CAISRPGQGGEQYF. CDR3 sequence (DNA): TGTGCCATCAGTAGACCTGGACAGGGGGGCGAGCAGTACTTC. The rearrangement uses TRBV10-3 and TRBJ2-7, with 10 nucleotides matching TRBD1. Germline values: CDR1 ENHRY, CDR2 SYGVKD. The CDR3 is 14 amino acids. The J segment lost 6 bases and the V segment lost 5 bases, leaving 7 bases of the junction unmatched.

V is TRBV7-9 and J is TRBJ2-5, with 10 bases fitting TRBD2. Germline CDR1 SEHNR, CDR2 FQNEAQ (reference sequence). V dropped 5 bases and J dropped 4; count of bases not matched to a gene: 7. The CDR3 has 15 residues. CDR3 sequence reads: CASSPSGGARETQYF. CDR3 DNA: TGTGCCAGCAGCCCAAGCGGGGGGGCCAGAGAGACCCAGTACTTC. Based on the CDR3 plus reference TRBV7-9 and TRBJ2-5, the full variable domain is DTGVSQNPRHKITKRGQNVTFRCDPISEHNRLYWYRQTLGQGPEFLTYFQNEAQLEKSRLLSDRFSAERPKGSFSTLEIQRTEQGDSAMYLCASSPSGGARETQYFGPGTRLLVL.

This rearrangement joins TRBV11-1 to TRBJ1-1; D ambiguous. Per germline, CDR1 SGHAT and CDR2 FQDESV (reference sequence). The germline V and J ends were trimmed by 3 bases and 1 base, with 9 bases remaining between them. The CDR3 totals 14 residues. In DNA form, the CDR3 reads TGTGCCAGCAGCTTTAACCGGGGGAACACTGAAGCTTTCTTT. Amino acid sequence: CASSFNRGNTEAFF.

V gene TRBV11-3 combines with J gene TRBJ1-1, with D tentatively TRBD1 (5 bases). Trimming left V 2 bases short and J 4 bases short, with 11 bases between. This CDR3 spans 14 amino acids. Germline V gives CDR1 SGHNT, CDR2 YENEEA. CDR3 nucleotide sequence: TGTGCCAGCAGCTTAACAGGAGTGGGCACTGAAGCTTTCTTT. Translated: CASSLTGVGTEAFF.

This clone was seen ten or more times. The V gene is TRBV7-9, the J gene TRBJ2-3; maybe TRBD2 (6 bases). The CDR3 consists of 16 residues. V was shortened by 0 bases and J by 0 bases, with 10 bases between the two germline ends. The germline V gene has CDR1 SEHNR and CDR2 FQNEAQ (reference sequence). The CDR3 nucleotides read TGTGCCAGCAGCTTAGCGTACGGGAGTAGCACAGATACGCAGTATTTT. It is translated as CASSLAYGSSTDTQYF.

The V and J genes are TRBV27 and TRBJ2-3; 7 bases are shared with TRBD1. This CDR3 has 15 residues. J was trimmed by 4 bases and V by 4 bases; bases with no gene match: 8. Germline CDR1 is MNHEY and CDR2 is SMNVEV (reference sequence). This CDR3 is CASSSGTAFSDTQYF. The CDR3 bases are TGTGCCAGCAGTTCCGGGACAGCGTTTTCAGATACGCAGTATTTT.

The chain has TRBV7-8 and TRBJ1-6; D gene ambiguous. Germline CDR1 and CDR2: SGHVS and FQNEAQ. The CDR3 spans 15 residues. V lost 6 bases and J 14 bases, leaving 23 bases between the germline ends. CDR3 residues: CASSLAAGPGRALHF. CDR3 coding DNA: TGTGCCAGCAGTCTTGCGGCGGGCCCCGGTAGGGCCCTCCACTTT.

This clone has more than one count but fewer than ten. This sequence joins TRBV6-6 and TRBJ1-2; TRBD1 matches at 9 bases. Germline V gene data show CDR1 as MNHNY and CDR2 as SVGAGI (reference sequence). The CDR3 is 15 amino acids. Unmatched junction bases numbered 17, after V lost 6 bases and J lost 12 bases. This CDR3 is CASSYTRTGERGDTF. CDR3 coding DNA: TGTGCCAGCAGCTACACCAGGACAGGGGAAAGGGGAGACACCTTC.

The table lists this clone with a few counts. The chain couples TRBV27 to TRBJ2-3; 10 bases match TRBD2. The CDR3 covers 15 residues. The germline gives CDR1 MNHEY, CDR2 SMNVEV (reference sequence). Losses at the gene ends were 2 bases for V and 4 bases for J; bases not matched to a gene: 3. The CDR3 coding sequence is TGTGCCAGCAGTTTACTAGCGGGGGTCTCAGATACGCAGTATTTT. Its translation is CASSLLAGVSDTQYF.

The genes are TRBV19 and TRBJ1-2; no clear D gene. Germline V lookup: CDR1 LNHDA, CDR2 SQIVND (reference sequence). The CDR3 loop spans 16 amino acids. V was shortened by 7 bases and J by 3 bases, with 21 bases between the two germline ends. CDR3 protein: CASISRTGTGDYGYTF. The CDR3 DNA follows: TGTGCCAGTATTTCCCGGACTGGCACTGGGGACTATGGCTACACCTTC.

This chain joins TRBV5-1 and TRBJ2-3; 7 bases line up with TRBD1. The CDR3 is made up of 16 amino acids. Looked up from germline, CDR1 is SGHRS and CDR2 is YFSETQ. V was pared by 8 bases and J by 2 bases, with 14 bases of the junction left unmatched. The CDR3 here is CASRLGGGQTTDTQYF. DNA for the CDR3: TGCGCCAGTAGGCTAGGGGGCGGACAAACCACAGATACGCAGTATTTT.

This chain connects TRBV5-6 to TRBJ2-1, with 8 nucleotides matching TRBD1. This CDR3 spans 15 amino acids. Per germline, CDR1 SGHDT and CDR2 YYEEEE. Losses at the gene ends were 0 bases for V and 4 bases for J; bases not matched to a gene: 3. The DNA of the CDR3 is TGTGCCAGCAGCTTGGGGACAGGGTCGTACAATGAGCAGTTCTTC. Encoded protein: CASSLGTGSYNEQFF.

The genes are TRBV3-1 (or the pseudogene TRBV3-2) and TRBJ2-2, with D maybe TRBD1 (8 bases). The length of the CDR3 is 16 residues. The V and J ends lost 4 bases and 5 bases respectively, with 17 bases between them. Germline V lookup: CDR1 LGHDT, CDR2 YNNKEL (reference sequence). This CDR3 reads CASSPPTGGGTGELFF. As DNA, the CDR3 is TGTGCCAGCAGCCCCCCTACAGGGGGGGGAACCGGGGAGCTGTTTTTT.

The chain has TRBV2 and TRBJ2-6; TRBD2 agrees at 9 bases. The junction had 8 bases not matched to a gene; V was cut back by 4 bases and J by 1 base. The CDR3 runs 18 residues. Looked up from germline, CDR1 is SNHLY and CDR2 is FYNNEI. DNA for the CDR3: TGTGCCAGCAGTGCCCCGGCGCTAGCGGGATCTGGGGCCAACGTCCTGACTTTC. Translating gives CASSAPALAGSGANVLTF.

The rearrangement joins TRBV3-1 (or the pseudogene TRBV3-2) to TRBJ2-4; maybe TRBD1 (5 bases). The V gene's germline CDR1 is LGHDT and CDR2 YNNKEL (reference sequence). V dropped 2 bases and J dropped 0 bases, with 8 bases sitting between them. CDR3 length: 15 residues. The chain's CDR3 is CASSQLREAKNIQYF. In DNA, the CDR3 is TGTGCCAGCAGCCAACTCAGGGAAGCCAAAAACATTCAGTACTTC.

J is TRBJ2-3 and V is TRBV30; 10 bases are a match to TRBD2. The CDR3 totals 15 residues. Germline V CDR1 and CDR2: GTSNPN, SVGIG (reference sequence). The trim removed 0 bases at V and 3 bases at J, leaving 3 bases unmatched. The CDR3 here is CAWSVLAGDTDTQYF. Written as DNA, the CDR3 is TGTGCCTGGAGTGTCCTAGCGGGAGATACAGATACGCAGTATTTT. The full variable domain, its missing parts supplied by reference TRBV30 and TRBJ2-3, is SQTIHQWPATLVQPVGSPLSLECTVEGTSNPNLYWYRQAAGRGLQLLFYSVGIGQISSEVPQNLSASRPQDRQFILSSKKLLLSDSGFYLCAWSVLAGDTDTQYFGPGTRLTVL.

CDR3 sequence reads: CASRSTGAHEQYF. CDR3 DNA: TGTGCCAGCAGGTCAACAGGGGCCCACGAGCAGTACTTC. This chain connects TRBV12-3 or TRBV12-4 to TRBJ2-7; 7 bases agree with TRBD1. The CDR3 extends over 13 amino acids. J gave up 5 bases and V 6 bases, and 7 bases lay outside the gene matches.

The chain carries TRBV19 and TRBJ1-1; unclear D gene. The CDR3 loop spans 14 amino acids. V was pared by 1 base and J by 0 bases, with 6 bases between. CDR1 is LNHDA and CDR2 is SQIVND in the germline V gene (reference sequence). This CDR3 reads CASSIVPVNTEAFF. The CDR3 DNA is TGTGCCAGTAGTATAGTTCCAGTGAACACTGAAGCTTTCTTT.

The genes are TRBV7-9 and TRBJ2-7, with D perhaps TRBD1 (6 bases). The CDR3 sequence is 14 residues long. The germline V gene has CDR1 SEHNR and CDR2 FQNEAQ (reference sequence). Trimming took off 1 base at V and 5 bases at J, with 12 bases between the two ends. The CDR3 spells CASSLDARGHEQYF. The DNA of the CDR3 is TGTGCCAGCAGCTTAGACGCCAGGGGACACGAGCAGTACTTC.

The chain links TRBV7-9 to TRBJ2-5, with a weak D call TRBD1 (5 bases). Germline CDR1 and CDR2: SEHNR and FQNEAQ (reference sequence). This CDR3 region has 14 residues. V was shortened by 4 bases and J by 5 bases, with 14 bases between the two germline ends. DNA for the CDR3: TGTGCCAGCAGCTCAGGGTCCGGCAGGGAGACCCAGTACTTC. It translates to CASSSGSGRETQYF.

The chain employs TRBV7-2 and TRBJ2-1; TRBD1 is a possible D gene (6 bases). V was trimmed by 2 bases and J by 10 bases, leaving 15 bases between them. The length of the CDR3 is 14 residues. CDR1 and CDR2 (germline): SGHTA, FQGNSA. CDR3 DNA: TGTGCCAGCAGCTTATGGCCCCTTCAGGGGGAGCAGTTCTTC. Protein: CASSLWPLQGEQFF. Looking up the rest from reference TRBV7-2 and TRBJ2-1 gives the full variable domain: GAGVSQSPSNKVTEKGKDVELRCDPISGHTALYWYRQSLGQGLEFLIYFQGNSAPDKSGLPSDRFSAERTGGSVSTLTIQRTQQEDSAVYLCASSLWPLQGEQFFGPGTRLTVL.

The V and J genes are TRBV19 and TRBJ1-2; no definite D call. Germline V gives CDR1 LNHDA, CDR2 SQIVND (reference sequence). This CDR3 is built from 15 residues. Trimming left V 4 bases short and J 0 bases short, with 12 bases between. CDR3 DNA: TGTGCCAGTAGTAAGGAAGACAATCCTAACTATGGCTACACCTTC. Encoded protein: CASSKEDNPNYGYTF. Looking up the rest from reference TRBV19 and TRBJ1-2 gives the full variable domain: DGGITQSPKYLFRKEGQNVTLSCEQNLNHDAMYWYRQDPGQGLRLIYYSQIVNDFQKGDIAEGYSVSREKKESFPLTVTSAQKNPTAFYLCASSKEDNPNYGYTFGSGTRLTVV.

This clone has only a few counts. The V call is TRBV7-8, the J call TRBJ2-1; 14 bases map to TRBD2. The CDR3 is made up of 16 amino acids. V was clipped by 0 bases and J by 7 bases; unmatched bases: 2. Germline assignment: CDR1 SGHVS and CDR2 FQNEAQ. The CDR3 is CASSLATSGGGNEQFF. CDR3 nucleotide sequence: TGTGCCAGCAGCTTAGCGACTAGCGGGGGGGGTAATGAGCAGTTCTTC.

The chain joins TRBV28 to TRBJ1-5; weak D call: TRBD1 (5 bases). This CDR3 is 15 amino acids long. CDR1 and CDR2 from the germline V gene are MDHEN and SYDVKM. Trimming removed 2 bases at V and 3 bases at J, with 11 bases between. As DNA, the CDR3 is TGTGCCAGCAGTTTACCGACAGCGAACAATCAGCCCCAGCATTTT. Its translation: CASSLPTANNQPQHF.

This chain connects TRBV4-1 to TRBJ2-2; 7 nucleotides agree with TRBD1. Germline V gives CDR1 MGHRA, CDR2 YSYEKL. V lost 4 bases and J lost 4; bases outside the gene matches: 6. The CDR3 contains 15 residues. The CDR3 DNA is TGCGCCAGCAGCCCCGGGACAGCCGGCACCGGGGAGCTGTTTTTT. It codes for CASSPGTAGTGELFF.